This T cell receptor beta chain was captured in a study of blood T cell repertoires in COVID-19. On the study more broadly: COVID-19 samples collected from the United States, Italy and Spain covered acute and convalescent phases. From T cells, B-cell-depleted T cells, or PBMCs came the material, which was cDNA or gDNA.

As originally analysed: Researchers report that nucleated cell counts were estimated from reference gene primer amplification. Profiled with immunoSEQ multiplex PCR; TCRdb holds only in-frame clones, not every one. V and J calls and clone size follow that table, whereas D and trimming were derived from the DNA. Of 130,000 to 150,000 clones in the sample, about 89% are singletons; the top ten hold about 6.5%. CDR1 is SEHNR and CDR2 is FQNEAQ in the germline V gene (reference sequence). Trimming left V 5 bases short and J 3 bases short, with 4 bases between. This CDR3 comprises 11 residues. Sequencing input: peripheral blood. The rearrangement joins TRBV7-9 to TRBJ1-1, with unresolved D. The receptor was derived from an elderly man with acute or convalescent COVID-19. The CDR3: CASSPYTEAFF. The CDR3 nucleotides read TGTGCCAGCAGCCCTTACACTGAAGCTTTCTTT.